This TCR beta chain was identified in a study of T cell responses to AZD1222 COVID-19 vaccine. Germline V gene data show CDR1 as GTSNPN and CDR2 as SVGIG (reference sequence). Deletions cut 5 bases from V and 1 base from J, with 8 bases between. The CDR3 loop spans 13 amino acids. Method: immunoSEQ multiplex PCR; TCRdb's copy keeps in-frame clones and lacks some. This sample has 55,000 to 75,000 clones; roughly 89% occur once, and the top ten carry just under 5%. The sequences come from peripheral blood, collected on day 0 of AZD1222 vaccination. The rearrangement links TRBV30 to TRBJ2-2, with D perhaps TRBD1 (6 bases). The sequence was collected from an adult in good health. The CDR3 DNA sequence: TGTGCCTGGTCGGGACAGAACACCGGGGAGCTGTTTTTT. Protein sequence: CAWSGQNTGELFF.